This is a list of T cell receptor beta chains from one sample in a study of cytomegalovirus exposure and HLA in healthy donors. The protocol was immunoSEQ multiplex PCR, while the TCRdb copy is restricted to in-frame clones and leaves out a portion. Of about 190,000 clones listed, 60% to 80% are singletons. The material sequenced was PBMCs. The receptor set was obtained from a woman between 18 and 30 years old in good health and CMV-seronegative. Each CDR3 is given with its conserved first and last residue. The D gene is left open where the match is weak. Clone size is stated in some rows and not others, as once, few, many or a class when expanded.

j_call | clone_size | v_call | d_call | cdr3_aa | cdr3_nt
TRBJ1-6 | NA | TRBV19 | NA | CASNELTGSPLHF | TGTGCCAGTAATGAATTGACGGGTTCACCCCTCCACTTT
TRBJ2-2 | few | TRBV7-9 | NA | CASSSGGMNTGELFF | TGTGCCAGCAGCTCTGGGGGGATGAACACCGGGGAGCTGTTTTTT
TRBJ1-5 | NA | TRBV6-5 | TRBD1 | CASSYSARGLQPQHF | TGTGCCAGCAGTTACTCGGCCAGGGGGCTTCAGCCCCAGCATTTT
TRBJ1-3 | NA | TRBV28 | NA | CASTFWEGSGNTIYF | TGTGCCAGCACCTTCTGGGAGGGGTCTGGAAACACCATATATTTT
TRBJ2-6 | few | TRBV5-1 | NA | CASSLRSGANVLTF | TGCGCCAGCAGCCTGCGCTCTGGGGCCAACGTCCTGACTTTC
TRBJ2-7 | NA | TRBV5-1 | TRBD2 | CASSPGTSGYEQYF | TGCGCCAGCAGCCCGGGGACTAGCGGGTACGAGCAGTACTTC
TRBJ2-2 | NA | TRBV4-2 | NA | CASSQDRAIAFTGELFF | TGTGCCAGCAGCCAAGATAGAGCGATAGCTTTCACCGGGGAGCTGTTTTTT
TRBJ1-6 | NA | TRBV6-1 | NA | CASAQVDNSPLHF | TGTGCCAGTGCACAGGTGGATAATTCACCCCTCCACTTT
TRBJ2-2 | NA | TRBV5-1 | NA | CASSLAGWVADTGELFF | TGCGCCAGCAGCTTGGCCGGGTGGGTCGCGGACACCGGGGAGCTGTTTTTT
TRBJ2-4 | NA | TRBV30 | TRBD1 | CAWSLGQATKYF | TGTGCCTGGAGTTTAGGACAGGCCACCAAGTACTTC
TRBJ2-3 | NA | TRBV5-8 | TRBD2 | CASSQGTSGRATDTQYF | TGTGCCAGCAGTCAAGGGACTAGCGGGAGGGCCACAGATACGCAGTATTTT